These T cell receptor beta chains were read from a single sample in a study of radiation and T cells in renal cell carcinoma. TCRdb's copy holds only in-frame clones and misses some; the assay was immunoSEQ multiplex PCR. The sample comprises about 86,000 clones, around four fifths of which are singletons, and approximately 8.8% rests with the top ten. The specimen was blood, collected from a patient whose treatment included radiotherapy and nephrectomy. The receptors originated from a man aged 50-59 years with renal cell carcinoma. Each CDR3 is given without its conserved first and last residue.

cdr3_aa: ASSQESSSYNEQF
j_call: TRBJ2-1
v_call: TRBV4-3

cdr3_aa: ASSPGTWEQY
j_call: TRBJ2-7
v_call: TRBV2

cdr3_aa: ASSNREGGNEQF
j_call: TRBJ2-1
v_call: TRBV5-1

cdr3_aa: ASSLLGSGANVLT
j_call: TRBJ2-6
v_call: TRBV28

cdr3_aa: ASSYPDRGGEQY
j_call: TRBJ2-7
v_call: TRBV6-6

cdr3_aa: APTQATNEKLF
j_call: TRBJ1-4
v_call: TRBV19

cdr3_aa: ANEPPRGAGTEAF
j_call: TRBJ1-1
v_call: TRBV5-4

cdr3_aa: ASSLKGTRLF
j_call: TRBJ2-1
v_call: TRBV7-3

cdr3_aa: AWGINYGYT
j_call: TRBJ1-2
v_call: TRBV30

cdr3_aa: AWNKRASGTPGVRNEQF
j_call: TRBJ2-1
v_call: TRBV30

cdr3_aa: ASRFLRAGTNYGYT
j_call: TRBJ1-2
v_call: TRBV28

cdr3_aa: ASSVGWEAWETQY
j_call: TRBJ2-5
v_call: TRBV9

cdr3_aa: AWSVRRYNEQF
j_call: TRBJ2-1
v_call: TRBV30

cdr3_aa: ASSFSGTQY
j_call: TRBJ2-5
v_call: TRBV5-6

cdr3_aa: ASSLEGTGGRSGSYNEQF
j_call: TRBJ2-1
v_call: TRBV7-6

cdr3_aa: AAPRGRTGPLNTEAF
j_call: TRBJ1-1
v_call: TRBV28

cdr3_aa: ASSPFPSSYNEQF
j_call: TRBJ2-1
v_call: TRBV18

cdr3_aa: ASSLGGQPYGYT
j_call: TRBJ1-2
v_call: TRBV27